This TCR beta chain emerged from a study of cytomegalovirus exposure and HLA in healthy donors. 13 Jbeta primers and 60 Vbeta primers were used for the PCR. Sequenced by immunoSEQ multiplex PCR; TCRdb stores in-frame clones only, minus some. The sample lists 150,000 to 200,000 clones; approximately 75% were seen once. The CDR3 covers 17 residues. Germline V lookup: CDR1 SEHNR, CDR2 FQNEAQ (reference sequence). The V segment lost 5 bases and the J segment 0 bases; nucleotides outside the gene matches: 9. Sequenced input: PBMCs. The sequence was collected from a man aged 45-60 years in good health and CMV-seropositive. The chain links TRBV7-9 to TRBJ1-1; the match to TRBD1 covers 10 bases. CDR3 sequence: CASSPRDRGRLNTEAFF. The CDR3 DNA sequence: TGTGCCAGCAGCCCCCGGGACAGGGGACGCCTGAACACTGAAGCTTTCTTT.